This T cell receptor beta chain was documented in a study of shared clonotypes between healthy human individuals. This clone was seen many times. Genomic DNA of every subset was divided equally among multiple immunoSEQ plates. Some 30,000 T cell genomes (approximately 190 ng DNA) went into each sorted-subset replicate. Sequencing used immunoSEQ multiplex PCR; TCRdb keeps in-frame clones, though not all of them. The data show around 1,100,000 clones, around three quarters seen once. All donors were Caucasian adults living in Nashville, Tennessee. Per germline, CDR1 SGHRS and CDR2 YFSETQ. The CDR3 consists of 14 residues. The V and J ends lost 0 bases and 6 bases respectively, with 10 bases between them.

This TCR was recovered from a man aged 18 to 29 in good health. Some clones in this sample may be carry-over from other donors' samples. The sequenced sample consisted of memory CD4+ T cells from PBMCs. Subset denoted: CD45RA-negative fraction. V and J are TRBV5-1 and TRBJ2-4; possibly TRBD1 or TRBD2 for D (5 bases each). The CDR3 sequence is CASSLEGTGNIQYF. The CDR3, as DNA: TGCGCCAGCAGCTTGGAAGGGACGGGAAACATTCAGTACTTC. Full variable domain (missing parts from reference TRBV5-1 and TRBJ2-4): KAGVTQTPRYLIKTRGQQVTLSCSPISGHRSVSWYQQTPGQGLQFLFEYFSETQRNKGNFPGRFSGRQFSNSRSEMNVSTLELGDSALYLCASSLEGTGNIQYFGAGTRLSVL.